This TCR beta chain was documented in a study of blood T cell repertoires in COVID-19. Generated by immunoSEQ multiplex PCR, the TCRdb table keeps only in-frame clones and is missing some. The table records fewer than 50,000 clones, roughly 90% of them present only once. V gave up 5 bases and J gave up 5 bases, with 12 bases separating them. In germline, CDR1 is LNHDA, CDR2 SQIVND (reference sequence). This CDR3 has 13 residues. The source is a man aged 60 to 69 with active or convalescent COVID-19. The sample was peripheral blood. The rearrangement uses TRBV19 and TRBJ1-1; D gene unclear. Here the CDR3 DNA reads TGTGCCAGTAGTCCTTCGGGCGGGACTGAAGCTTTCTTT. It translates to CASSPSGGTEAFF.